The source of this T cell receptor (beta chain) is a study of blood T cell repertoires in COVID-19. About the study: The United States, Italy and Spain supplied acute and convalescent COVID-19 samples.

Produced via immunoSEQ multiplex PCR; TCRdb's table is partial and in-frame only. Altogether tens of thousands of clones are present, approximately 90% being singletons, with the ten largest covering about 4.2%. The V segment lost 4 bases and the J segment 7 bases; nucleotides outside the gene matches: 6. Germline V lookup: CDR1 KGHSH, CDR2 LQKENI. This CDR3 comprises 15 residues. Sequencing used peripheral blood. This clonotype was sampled from a man in his forties or fifties with acute or convalescent COVID-19. This chain uses TRBV18 with TRBJ1-6; 8 bases are a match to TRBD1. The CDR3 bases are TGTGCCAGCTCACAAGGTCAGGGGGCGAATTCACCCCTCCACTTT. Amino acid sequence: CASSQGQGANSPLHF. The whole variable domain, remainder taken from reference TRBV18 and TRBJ1-6, is NAGVMQNPRHLVRRRGQEARLRCSPMKGHSHVYWYRQLPEEGLKFMVYLQKENIIDESGMPKERFSAEFPKEGPSILRIQQVVRGDSAAYFCASSQGQGANSPLHFGNGTRLTVT.